This T cell receptor beta chain was recorded in a study of blood T cell repertoires in COVID-19. The overall study: Researchers got acute and convalescent COVID-19 samples from the United States, Italy and Spain.

The CDR3 is 17 residues long. Trimming removed 3 bases from V and 10 bases from J; junction bases left unmatched: 13. Germline V gene data show CDR1 as MDHEN and CDR2 as SYDVKM. Study processing details: The authors estimated nucleated cell counts from reference gene primer amplification. The data were produced by immunoSEQ multiplex PCR, yet TCRdb's version contains in-frame clones alone and is incomplete. The V and J calls and clone size were taken over from that table, and D and trimming were inferred from the DNA. The sample lists around 130,000 clones, approximately 90% seen once, with roughly 18% in the top ten.

Sequencing used peripheral blood. This receptor was obtained from a man between 45 and 60 years old with active or convalescent COVID-19. The gene calls are TRBV28 and TRBJ2-1, with TRBD2 matching over 12 bases. The CDR3 nucleotides are TGTGCCAGCAGTTTTATGTCTAGCGGGAGGGCCCCGGAGGAGCAGTTCTTC. Protein: CASSFMSSGRAPEEQFF.